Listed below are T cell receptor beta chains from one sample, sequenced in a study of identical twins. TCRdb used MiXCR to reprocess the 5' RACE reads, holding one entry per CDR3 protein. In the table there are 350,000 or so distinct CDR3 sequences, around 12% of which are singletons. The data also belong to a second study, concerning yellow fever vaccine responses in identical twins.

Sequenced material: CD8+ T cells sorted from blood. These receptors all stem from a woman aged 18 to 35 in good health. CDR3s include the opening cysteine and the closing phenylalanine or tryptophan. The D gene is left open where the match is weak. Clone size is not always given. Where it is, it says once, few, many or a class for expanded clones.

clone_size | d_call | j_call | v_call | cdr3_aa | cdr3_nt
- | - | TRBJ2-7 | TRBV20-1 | CSAPPGDDPSNEQYF | TGCAGTGCCCCCCCCGGAGACGACCCATCGAATGAGCAGTACTTC
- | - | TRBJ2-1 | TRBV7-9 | CASSSDSWPNNEQFF | TGTGCCAGCAGCTCGGACTCGTGGCCGAACAATGAGCAGTTCTTC
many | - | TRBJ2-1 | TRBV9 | CASSPGPNEQFF | TGTGCCAGCAGCCCGGGGCCCAATGAGCAGTTCTTC
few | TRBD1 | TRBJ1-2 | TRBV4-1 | CASSQDGQGANYGYTF | TGCGCCAGCAGCCAAGATGGACAGGGGGCGAACTATGGCTACACCTTC
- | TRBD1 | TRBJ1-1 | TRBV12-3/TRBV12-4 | CASRPGGAAEAFF | TGTGCCAGCAGGCCAGGGGGCGCCGCTGAAGCTTTCTTT
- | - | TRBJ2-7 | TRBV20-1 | CSARGTAHIYEQYF | TGCAGTGCTAGAGGGACAGCACATATCTACGAGCAGTACTTC
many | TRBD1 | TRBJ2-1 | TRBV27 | CASSLSAGGYNEQFF | TGTGCCAGCAGTTTATCGGCAGGGGGCTACAATGAGCAGTTCTTC
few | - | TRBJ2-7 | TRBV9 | CASSSDSPYEQYF | TGTGCCAGCAGCTCCGACAGCCCCTACGAGCAGTACTTC
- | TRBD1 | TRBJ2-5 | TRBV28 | CAIRGRKETQYF | TGTGCCATCAGGGGGCGGAAGGAGACCCAGTACTTC
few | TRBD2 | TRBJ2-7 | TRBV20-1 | CCARPRREGALSSYEQYF | TGCTGTGCTAGACCTCGGCGGGAGGGGGCCCTAAGCTCCTACGAGCAGTACTTC
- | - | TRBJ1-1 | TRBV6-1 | CASRQETWGNTEAFF | TGTGCCAGCAGACAGGAGACTTGGGGGAACACTGAAGCTTTCTTT
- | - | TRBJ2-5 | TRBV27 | CASSLAPVGGPKETQYF | TGTGCCAGCAGTTTAGCTCCGGTCGGGGGGCCAAAAGAGACCCAGTACTTC
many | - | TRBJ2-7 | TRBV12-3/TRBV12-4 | CASSEGGAYEQYF | TGTGCCAGCAGTGAGGGAGGAGCCTACGAGCAGTACTTC
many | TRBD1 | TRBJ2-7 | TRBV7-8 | CASSLVGGQTYEQYF | TGTGCCAGCAGCTTAGTAGGGGGCCAAACCTACGAGCAGTACTTC
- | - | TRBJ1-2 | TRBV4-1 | CASSQVFDSNYGYTF | TGCGCCAGCAGCCAAGTTTTTGACAGTAACTATGGCTACACCTTC
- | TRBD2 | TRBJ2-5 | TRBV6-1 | CASSETAPGGLGETQYF | TGTGCCAGCAGTGAAACCGCCCCGGGGGGGCTCGGAGAGACCCAGTACTTC